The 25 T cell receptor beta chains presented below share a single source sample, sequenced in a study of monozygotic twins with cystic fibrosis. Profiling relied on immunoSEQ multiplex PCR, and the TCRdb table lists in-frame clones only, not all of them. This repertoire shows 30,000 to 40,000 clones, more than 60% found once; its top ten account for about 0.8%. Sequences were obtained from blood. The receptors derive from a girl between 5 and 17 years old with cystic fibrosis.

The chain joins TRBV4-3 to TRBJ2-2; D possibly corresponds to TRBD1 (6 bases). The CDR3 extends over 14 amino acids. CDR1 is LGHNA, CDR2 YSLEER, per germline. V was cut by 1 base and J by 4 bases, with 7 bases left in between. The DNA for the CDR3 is TGCGCCAGCAGCCAAGGCAGGGGCACCGGGGAGCTGTTTTTT. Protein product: CASSQGRGTGELFF.

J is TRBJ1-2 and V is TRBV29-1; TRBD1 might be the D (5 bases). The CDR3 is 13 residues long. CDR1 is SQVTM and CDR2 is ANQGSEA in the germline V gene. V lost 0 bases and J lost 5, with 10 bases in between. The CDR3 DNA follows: TGCAGCGTTGAAGAAGTTGCAGGGTATGGCTACACCTTC. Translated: CSVEEVAGYGYTF.

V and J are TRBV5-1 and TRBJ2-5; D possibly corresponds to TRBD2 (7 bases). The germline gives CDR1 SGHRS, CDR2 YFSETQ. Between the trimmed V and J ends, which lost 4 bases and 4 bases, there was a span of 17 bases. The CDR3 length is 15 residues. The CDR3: CASSAQPGGGETQYF. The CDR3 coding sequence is TGCGCCAGCAGCGCCCAGCCGGGGGGCGGAGAGACCCAGTACTTC.

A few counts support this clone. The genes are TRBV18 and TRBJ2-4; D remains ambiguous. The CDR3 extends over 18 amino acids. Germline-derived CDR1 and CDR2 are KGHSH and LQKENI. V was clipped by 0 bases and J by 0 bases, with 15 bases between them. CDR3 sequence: CASSPPRKANLAKNIQYF. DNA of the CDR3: TGTGCCAGCTCACCACCACGAAAGGCAAACCTAGCCAAAAACATTCAGTACTTC.

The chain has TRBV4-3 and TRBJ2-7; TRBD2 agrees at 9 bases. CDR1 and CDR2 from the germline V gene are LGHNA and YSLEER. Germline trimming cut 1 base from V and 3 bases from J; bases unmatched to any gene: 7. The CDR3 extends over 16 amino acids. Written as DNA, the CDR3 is TGCGCCAGCAGCCAAGCTCTAGCGGGAACGCTCTACGAGCAGTACTTC. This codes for CASSQALAGTLYEQYF.

Here the CDR3 DNA reads TGTGCCAGCAGCGTGGGGGTTGGTCCTATGAACTCCTACGAGCAGTACTTC. Protein: CASSVGVGPMNSYEQYF. The genes are TRBV9 and TRBJ2-7; either TRBD1 or TRBD2 may fit D (5 bases each). The ends were cut back, 2 bases at V and 0 bases at J, with 18 bases in the middle. CDR3 length: 17 residues. Germline loops: CDR1 SGDLS, CDR2 YYNGEE.

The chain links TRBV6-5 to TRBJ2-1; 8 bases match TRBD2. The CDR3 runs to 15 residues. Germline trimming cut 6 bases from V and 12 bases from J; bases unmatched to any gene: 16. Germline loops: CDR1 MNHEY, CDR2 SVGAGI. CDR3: CASRQAGDAYLGQFF. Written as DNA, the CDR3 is TGTGCCAGCAGGCAAGCGGGAGACGCGTATCTTGGGCAGTTCTTC.

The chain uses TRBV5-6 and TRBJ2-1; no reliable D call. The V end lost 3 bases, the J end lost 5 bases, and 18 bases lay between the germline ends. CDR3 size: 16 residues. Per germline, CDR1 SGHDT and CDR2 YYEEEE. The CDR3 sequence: CASSYMIGAGNNEQFF. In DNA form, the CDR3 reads TGTGCCAGCAGCTATATGATAGGTGCCGGAAACAATGAGCAGTTCTTC.

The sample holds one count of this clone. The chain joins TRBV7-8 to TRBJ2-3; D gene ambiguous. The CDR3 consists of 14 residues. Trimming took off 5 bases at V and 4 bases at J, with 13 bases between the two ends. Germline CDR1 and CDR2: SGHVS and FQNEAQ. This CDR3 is CASSQTVKADTQYF. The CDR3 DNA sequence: TGTGCCAGCAGCCAGACCGTAAAGGCAGATACGCAGTATTTT.

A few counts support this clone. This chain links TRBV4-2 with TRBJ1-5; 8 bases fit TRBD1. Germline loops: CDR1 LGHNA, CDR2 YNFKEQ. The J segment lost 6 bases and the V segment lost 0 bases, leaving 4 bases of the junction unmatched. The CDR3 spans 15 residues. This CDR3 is CASSQEGQGFQPQHF. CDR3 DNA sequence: TGTGCCAGCAGCCAAGAAGGACAGGGCTTTCAGCCCCAGCATTTT.

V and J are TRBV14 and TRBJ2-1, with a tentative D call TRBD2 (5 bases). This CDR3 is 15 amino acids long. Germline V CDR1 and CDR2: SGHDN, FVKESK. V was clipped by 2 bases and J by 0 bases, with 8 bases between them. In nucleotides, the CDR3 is TGTGCCAGCAGCCAATCTAGCCTCTCCTACAATGAGCAGTTCTTC. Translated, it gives CASSQSSLSYNEQFF.

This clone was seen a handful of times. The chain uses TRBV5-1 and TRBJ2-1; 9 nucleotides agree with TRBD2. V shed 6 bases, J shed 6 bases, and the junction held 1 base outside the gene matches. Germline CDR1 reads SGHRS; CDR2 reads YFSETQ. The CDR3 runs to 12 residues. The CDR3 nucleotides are TGCGCCAGCAAGACTAGCGGCAATGAGCAGTTCTTC. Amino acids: CASKTSGNEQFF.

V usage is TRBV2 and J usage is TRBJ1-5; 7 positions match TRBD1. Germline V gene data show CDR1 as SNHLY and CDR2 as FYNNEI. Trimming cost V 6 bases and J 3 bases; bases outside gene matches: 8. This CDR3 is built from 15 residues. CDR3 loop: CASRPDRAINQPQHF. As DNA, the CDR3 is TGTGCCAGCAGGCCCGACAGGGCTATCAATCAGCCCCAGCATTTT. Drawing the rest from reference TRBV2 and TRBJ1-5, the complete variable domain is EPEVTQTPSHQVTQMGQEVILRCVPISNHLYFYWYRQILGQKVEFLVSFYNNEISEKSEIFDDQFSVERPDGSNFTLKIRSTKLEDSAMYFCASRPDRAINQPQHFGDGTRLSIL.

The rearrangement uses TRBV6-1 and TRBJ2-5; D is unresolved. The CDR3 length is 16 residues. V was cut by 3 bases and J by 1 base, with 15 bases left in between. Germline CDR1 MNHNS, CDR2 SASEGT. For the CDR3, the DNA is TGTGCCAGCAGTGATTCTCTGGGCGTAGGCCAAGAGACCCAGTACTTC. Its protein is CASSDSLGVGQETQYF.

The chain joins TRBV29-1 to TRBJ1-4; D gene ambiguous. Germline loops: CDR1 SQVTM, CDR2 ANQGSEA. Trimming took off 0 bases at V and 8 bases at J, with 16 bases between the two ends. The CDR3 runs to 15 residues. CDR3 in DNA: TGCAGCGTTGAAGAGGCAGTGCCCCGTGGCGAAAAACTGTTTTTT. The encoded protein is CSVEEAVPRGEKLFF.

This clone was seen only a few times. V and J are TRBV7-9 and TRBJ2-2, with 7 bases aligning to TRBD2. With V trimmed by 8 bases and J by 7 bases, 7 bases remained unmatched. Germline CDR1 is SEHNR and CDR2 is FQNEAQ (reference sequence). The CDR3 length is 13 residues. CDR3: CASAGTTSGELFF. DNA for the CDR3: TGTGCCAGCGCCGGGACTACAAGCGGGGAGCTGTTTTTT.

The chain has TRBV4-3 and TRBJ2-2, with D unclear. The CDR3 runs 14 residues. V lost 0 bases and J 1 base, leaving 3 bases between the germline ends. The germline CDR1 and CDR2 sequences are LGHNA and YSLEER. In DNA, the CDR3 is TGCGCCAGCAGCCAAGACTGGAACACCGGGGAGCTGTTTTTT. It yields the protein CASSQDWNTGELFF.

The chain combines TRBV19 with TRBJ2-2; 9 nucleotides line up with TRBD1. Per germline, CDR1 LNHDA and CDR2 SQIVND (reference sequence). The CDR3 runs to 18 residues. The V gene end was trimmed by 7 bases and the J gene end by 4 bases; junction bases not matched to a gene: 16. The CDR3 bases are TGTGCCAGTAACCGCGGTCCCGGGACAGGGACGGGCACCGGGGAGCTGTTTTTT. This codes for CASNRGPGTGTGTGELFF.

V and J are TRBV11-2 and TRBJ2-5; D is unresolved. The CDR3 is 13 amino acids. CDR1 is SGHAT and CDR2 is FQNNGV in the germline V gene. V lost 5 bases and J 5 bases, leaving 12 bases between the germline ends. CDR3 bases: TGTGCCAGCAGCCTTAGGGAACGGGAGACCCAGTACTTC. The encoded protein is CASSLRERETQYF.

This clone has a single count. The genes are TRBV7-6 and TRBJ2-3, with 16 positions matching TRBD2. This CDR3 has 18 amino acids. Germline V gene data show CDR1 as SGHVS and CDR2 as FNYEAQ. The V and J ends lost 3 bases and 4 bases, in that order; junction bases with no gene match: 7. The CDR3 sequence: CASSFRGLAGGPSDTQYF. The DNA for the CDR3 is TGTGCCAGCAGCTTTCGGGGACTAGCGGGAGGGCCCTCAGATACGCAGTATTTT.

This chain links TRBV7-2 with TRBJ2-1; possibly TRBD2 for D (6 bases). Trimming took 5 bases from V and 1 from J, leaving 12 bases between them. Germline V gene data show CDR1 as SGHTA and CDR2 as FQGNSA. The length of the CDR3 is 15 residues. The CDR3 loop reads CASSPLGLSYNEQFF. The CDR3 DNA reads TGTGCCAGCAGCCCCCTAGGACTATCCTACAATGAGCAGTTCTTC.

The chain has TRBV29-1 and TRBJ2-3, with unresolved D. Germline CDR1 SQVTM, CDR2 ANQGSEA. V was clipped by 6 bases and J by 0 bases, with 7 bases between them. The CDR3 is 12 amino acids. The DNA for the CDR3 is TGCAGCGTCAGGTCTAGCACAGATACGCAGTATTTT. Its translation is CSVRSSTDTQYF.

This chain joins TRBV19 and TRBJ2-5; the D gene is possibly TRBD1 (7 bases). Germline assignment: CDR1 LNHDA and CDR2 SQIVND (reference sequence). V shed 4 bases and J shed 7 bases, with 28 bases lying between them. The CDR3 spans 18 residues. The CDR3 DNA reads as TGTGCCAGTAGTACAAACCGTCGTCAGGGGGGATCGAGGGTGACCCAGTACTTC. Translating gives CASSTNRRQGGSRVTQYF.

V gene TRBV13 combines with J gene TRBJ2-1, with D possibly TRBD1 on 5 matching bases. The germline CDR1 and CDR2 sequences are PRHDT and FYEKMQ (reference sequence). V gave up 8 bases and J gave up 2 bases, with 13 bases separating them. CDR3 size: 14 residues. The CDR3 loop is CASLERGAYNEQFF. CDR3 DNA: TGTGCCAGCTTGGAAAGGGGTGCCTACAATGAGCAGTTCTTC. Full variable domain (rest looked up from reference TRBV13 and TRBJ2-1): AAGVIQSPRHLIKEKRETATLKCYPIPRHDTVYWYQQGPGQDPQFLISFYEKMQSDKGSIPDRFSAQQFSDYHSELNMSSLELGDSALYFCASLERGAYNEQFFGPGTRLTVL.

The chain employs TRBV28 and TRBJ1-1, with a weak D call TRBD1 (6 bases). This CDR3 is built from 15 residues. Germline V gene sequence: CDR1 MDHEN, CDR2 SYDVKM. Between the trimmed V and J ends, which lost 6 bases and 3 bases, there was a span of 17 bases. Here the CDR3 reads CASSPPPRGDTEAFF. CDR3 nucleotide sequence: TGTGCCAGCAGCCCACCACCAAGGGGGGACACTGAAGCTTTCTTT. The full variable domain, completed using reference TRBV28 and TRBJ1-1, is DVKVTQSSRYLVKRTGEKVFLECVQDMDHENMFWYRQDPGLGLRLIYFSYDVKMKEKGDIPEGYSVSREKKERFSLILESASTNQTSMYLCASSPPPRGDTEAFFGQGTRLTVV.